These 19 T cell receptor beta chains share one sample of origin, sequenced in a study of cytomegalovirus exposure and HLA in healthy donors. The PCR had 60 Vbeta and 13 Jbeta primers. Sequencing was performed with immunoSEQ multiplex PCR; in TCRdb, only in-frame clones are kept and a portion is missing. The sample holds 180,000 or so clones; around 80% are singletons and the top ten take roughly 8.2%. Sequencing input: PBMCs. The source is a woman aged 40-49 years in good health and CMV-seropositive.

DNA of the CDR3: TGTGCCAGCTCAGCGGGACGAGTTGAAGAGACCCAGTACTTC. Translation: CASSAGRVEETQYF. This chain connects TRBV18 to TRBJ2-5; D may be TRBD2 (6 bases). Germline V gene lookup returns CDR1 KGHSH and CDR2 LQKENI. V was pared by 5 bases and J by 3 bases, with 13 bases between. This CDR3 has 14 amino acids.

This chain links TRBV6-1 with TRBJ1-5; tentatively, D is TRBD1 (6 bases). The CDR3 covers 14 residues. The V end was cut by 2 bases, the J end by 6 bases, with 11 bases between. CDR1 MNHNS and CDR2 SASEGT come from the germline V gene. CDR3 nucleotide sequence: TGTGCCAGCAGTGAATCTGGGGGCGGTCAGCCCCAGCATTTT. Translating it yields CASSESGGGQPQHF.

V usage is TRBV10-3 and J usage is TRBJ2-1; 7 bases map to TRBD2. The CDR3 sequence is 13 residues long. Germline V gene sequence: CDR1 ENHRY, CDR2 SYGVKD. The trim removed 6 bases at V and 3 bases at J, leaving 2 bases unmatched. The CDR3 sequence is CAIRGGSYNEQFF. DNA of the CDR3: TGTGCCATCAGGGGAGGGAGCTACAATGAGCAGTTCTTC.

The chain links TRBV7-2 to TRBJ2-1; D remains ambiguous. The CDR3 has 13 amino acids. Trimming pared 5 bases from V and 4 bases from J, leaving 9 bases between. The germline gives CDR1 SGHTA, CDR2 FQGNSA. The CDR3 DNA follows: TGTGCCAGCAGCAATGAGGTTTACAATGAGCAGTTCTTC. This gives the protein CASSNEVYNEQFF.

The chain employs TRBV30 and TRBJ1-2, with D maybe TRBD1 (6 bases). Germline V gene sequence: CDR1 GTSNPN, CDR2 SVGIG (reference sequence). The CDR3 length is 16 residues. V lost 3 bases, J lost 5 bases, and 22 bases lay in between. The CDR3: CAWRPPPGAEFYGYTF. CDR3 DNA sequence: TGTGCCTGGAGGCCCCCCCCAGGGGCAGAATTTTATGGCTACACCTTC. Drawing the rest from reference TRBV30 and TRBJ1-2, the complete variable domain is SQTIHQWPATLVQPVGSPLSLECTVEGTSNPNLYWYRQAAGRGLQLLFYSVGIGQISSEVPQNLSASRPQDRQFILSSKKLLLSDSGFYLCAWRPPPGAEFYGYTFGSGTRLTVV.

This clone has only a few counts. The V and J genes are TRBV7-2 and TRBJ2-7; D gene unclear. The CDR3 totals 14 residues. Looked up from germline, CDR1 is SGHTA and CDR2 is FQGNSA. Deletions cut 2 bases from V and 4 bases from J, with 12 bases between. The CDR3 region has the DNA TGTGCCAGCAGCTTATCTCCTAGTGAGTACGAGCAGTACTTC. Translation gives CASSLSPSEYEQYF.

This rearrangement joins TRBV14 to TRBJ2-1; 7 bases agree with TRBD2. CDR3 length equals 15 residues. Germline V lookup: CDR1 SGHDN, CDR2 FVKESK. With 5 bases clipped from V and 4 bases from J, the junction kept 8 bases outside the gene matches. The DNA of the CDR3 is TGTGCCAGCAGCGACAAGCGGGACCATTACAATGAGCAGTTCTTC. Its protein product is CASSDKRDHYNEQFF.

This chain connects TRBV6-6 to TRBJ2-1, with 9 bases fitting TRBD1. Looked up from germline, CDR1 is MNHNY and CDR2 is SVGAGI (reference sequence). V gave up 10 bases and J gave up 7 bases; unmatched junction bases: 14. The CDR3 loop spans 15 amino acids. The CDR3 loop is CATTPGQGNSNEQFF. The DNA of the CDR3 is TGTGCCACTACCCCGGGACAGGGTAACTCTAATGAGCAGTTCTTC.

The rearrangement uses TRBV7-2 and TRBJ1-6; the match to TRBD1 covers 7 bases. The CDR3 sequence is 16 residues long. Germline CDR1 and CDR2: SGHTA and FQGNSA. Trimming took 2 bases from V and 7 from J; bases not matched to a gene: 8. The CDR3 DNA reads TGTGCCAGCAGCTTACACCCGGGACAGTCCAATTCACCCCTCCACTTT. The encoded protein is CASSLHPGQSNSPLHF.

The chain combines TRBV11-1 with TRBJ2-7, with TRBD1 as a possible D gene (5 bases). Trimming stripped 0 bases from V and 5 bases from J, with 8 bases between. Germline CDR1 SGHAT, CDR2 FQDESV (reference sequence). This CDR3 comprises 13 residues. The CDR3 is CASSLAGVDEQYF. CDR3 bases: TGTGCCAGCAGCTTAGCAGGGGTTGACGAGCAGTACTTC.

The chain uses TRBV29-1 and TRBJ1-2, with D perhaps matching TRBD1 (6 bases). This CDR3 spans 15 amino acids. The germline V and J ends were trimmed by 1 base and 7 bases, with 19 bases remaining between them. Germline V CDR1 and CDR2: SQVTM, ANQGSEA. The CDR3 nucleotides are TGCAGCGTTGAAGTGGGCTCACAGGGTTTCGGTGGCTACACCTTC. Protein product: CSVEVGSQGFGGYTF.

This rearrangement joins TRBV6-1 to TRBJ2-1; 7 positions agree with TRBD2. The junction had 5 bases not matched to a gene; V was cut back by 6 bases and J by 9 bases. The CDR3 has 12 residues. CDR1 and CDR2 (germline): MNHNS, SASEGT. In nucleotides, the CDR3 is TGTGCCAGCAGAGCCCAGCGGGGTGAGCAGTTCTTC. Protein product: CASRAQRGEQFF.

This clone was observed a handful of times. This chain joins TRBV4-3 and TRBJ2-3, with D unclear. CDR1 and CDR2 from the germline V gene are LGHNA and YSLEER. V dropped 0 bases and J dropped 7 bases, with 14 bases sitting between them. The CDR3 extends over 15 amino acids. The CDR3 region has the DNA TGCGCCAGCAGCCAAGACGGCCTAGGTTTTAATACGCAGTATTTT. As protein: CASSQDGLGFNTQYF.

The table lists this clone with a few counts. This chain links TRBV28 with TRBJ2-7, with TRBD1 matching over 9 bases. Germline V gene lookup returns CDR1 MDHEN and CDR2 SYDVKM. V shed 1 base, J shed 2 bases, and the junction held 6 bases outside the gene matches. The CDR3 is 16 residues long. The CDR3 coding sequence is TGTGCCAGCAGTTTATTACAGGGGGCGCCCACCTACGAGCAGTACTTC. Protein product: CASSLLQGAPTYEQYF.

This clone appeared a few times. The CDR3 region has the DNA TGTGCCAGCAGTTATTCCGACAAAAATCAGCCCCAGCATTTT. Its translation: CASSYSDKNQPQHF. V gene TRBV6-6 combines with J gene TRBJ1-5; D not resolved. The CDR3 has 14 amino acids. Germline V gene sequence: CDR1 MNHNY, CDR2 SVGAGI (reference sequence). V was trimmed by 3 bases and J by 4 bases, leaving 10 bases between them.

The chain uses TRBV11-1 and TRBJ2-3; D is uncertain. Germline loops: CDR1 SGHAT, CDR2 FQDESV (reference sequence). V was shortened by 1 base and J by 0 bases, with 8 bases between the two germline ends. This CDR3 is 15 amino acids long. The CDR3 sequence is CASSLVRASTDTQYF. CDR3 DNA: TGTGCCAGCAGCTTAGTGCGTGCCAGCACAGATACGCAGTATTTT.

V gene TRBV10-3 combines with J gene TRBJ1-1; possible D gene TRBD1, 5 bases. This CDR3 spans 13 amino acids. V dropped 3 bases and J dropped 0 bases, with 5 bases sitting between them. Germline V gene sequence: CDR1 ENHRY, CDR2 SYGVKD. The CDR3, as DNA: TGTGCCATCAGTGACAGGGTGAACACTGAAGCTTTCTTT. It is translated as CAISDRVNTEAFF.

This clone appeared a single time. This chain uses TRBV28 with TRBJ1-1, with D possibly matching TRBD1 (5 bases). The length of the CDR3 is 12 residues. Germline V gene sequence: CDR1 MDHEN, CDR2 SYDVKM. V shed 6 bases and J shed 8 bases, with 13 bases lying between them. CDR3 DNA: TGTGCCAGCAGCTCCCGACAGAGGGAAGCTTTCTTT. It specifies CASSSRQREAFF.

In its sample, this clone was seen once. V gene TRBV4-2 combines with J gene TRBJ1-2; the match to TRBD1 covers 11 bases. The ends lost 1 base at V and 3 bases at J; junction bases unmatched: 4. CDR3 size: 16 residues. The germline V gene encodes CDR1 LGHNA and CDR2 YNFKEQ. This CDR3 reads CASSQGTGGAHYGYTF. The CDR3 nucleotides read TGTGCCAGCAGCCAAGGGACAGGGGGCGCGCACTATGGCTACACCTTC.